A single count supports the clone carrying this T cell receptor beta chain. Its antigen is currently unknown. Germline V gene lookup returns CDR1 SGHDN and CDR2 FVKESK. After removal of 4 bases from V and 0 bases from J, the junction contained 12 bases not matched to a gene. CDR3 size: 19 residues. Primers: 60 Vbeta forward and 13 Jbeta reverse. Clones were read by immunoSEQ multiplex PCR, and TCRdb kept only the in-frame ones, dropping some. This sample has 150,000 to 200,000 clones; roughly 80% occur once, and the top ten carry about 3.4%. The sample is drawn from a study of cytomegalovirus exposure and HLA in healthy donors. General study results and limits: The study put about 180 TCR beta chains on its list as cytomegalovirus-associated.

The rearrangement uses TRBV14 and TRBJ1-4, with 9 bases fitting TRBD1. The sequencing input was PBMCs. This receptor was identified in a female donor in good health and CMV-seronegative. This CDR3 reads CASSRDTGTGRTTNEKLFF. CDR3 in DNA: TGTGCCAGCAGCCGGGACACTGGGACAGGGCGGACAACTAATGAAAAACTGTTTTTT.